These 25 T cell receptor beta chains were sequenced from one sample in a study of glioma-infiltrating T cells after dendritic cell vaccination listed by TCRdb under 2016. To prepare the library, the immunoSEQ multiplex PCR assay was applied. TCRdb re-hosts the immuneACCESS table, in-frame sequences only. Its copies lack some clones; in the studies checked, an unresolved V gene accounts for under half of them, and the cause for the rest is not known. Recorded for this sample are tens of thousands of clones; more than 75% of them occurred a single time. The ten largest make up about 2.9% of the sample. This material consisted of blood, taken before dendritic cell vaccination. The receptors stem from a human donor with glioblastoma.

CDR3 amino acids: CASSLRGVEETQYF. CDR3 bases: TGTGCCAGCAGCTTAAGGGGTGTTGAGGAGACCCAGTACTTC. This rearrangement joins TRBV7-9 to TRBJ2-5, with D maybe TRBD1 (5 bases). This CDR3 is built from 14 residues. The germline V and J ends were trimmed by 2 bases and 5 bases, with 12 bases remaining between them. Germline V CDR1 and CDR2: SEHNR, FQNEAQ (reference sequence). Supplemented by reference TRBV7-9 and TRBJ2-5, the full variable domain reads DTGVSQNPRHKITKRGQNVTFRCDPISEHNRLYWYRQTLGQGPEFLTYFQNEAQLEKSRLLSDRFSAERPKGSFSTLEIQRTEQGDSAMYLCASSLRGVEETQYFGPGTRLLVL.

CDR3 residues: CASSLEGGTRNQPQHF. CDR3 sequence (DNA): TGTGCCAGCAGCTTAGAAGGGGGTACTCGCAATCAGCCCCAGCATTTT. This chain joins TRBV7-8 and TRBJ1-5; D may be TRBD1 (6 bases). Germline assignment: CDR1 SGHVS and CDR2 FQNEAQ. CDR3 length: 16 residues. The ends were cut back, 1 base at V and 2 bases at J, with 12 bases in the middle. Together with reference TRBV7-8 and TRBJ1-5, the CDR3 gives the full variable domain: GAGVSQSPRYKVAKRGQDVALRCDPISGHVSLFWYQQALGQGPEFLTYFQNEAQLDKSGLPSDRFFAERPEGSVSTLKIQRTQQEDSAVYLCASSLEGGTRNQPQHFGDGTRLSIL.

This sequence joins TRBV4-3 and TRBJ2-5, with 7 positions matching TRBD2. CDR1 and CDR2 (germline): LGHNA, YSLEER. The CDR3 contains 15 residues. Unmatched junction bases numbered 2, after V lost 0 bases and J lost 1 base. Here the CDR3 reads CASSQEPSGQETQYF. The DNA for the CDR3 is TGCGCCAGCAGCCAAGAACCTAGCGGCCAAGAGACCCAGTACTTC.

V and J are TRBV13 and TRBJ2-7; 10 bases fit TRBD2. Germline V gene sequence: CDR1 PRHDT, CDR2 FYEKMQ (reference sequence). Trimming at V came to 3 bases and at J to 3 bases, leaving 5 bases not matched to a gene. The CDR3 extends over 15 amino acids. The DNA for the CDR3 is TGTGCCAGCAGCTTGGGGACTAGCGCACACTACGAGCAGTACTTC. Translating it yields CASSLGTSAHYEQYF.

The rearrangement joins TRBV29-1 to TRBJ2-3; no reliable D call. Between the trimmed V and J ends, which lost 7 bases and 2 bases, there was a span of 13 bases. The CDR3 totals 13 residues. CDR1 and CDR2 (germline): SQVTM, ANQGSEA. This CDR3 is CSAGPGSTDTQYF. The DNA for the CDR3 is TGCAGCGCTGGTCCAGGATCCACAGATACGCAGTATTTT.

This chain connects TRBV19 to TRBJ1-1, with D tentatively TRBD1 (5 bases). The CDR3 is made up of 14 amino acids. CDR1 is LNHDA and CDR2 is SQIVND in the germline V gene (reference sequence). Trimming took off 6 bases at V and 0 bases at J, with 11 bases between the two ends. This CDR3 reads CASSRRVMNTEAFF. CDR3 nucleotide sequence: TGTGCCAGTAGCCGCAGGGTCATGAACACTGAAGCTTTCTTT.

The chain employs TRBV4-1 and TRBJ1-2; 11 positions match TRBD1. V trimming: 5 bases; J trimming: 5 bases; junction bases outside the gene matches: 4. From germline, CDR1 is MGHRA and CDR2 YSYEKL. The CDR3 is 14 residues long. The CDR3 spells CASSSGQGAYGYTF. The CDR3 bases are TGCGCCAGCAGCTCAGGACAGGGGGCTTATGGCTACACCTTC.

The CDR3: CASSYSELGTEAFF. In nucleotides, the CDR3 is TGTGCCAGCAGTTACTCTGAGTTGGGCACCGAAGCTTTCTTT. The rearrangement joins TRBV6-5 to TRBJ1-1; D is unclear. Germline loops: CDR1 MNHEY, CDR2 SVGAGI. The CDR3 runs to 14 residues. The V and J ends lost 0 bases and 8 bases respectively, with 13 bases between them.

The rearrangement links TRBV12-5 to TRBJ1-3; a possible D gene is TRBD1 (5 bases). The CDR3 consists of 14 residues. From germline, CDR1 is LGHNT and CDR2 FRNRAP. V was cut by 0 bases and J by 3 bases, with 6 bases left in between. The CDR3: CASGLVGGGNTIYF. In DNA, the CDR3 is TGTGCTAGTGGTTTGGTCGGGGGTGGAAACACCATATATTTT.

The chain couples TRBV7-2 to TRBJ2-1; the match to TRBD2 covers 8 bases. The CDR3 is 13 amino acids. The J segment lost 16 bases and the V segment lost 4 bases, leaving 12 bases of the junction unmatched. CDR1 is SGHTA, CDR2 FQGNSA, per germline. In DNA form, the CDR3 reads TGTGCCAGCAGCTCACCGGGACTAGTCACTCTCTTCTTC. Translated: CASSSPGLVTLFF.

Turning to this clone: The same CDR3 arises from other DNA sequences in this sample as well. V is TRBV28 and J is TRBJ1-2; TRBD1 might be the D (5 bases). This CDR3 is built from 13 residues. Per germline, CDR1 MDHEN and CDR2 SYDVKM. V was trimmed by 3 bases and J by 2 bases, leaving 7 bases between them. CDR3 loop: CASSLGGNYGYTF. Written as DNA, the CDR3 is TGTGCCAGCAGTTTGGGGGGGAACTATGGCTACACCTTC.

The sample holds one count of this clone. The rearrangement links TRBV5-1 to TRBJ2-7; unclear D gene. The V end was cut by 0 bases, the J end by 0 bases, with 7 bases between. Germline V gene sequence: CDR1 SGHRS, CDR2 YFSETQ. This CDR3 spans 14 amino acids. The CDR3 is CASSLAGGSYEQYF. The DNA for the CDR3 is TGCGCCAGCAGCTTGGCCGGCGGCTCCTACGAGCAGTACTTC.

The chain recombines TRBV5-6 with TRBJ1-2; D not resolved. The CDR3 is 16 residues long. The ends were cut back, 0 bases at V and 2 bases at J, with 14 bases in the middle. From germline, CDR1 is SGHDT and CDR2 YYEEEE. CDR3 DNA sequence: TGTGCCAGCAGCTTGGGGGCAGGAGGAACAAACTATGGCTACACCTTC. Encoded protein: CASSLGAGGTNYGYTF.

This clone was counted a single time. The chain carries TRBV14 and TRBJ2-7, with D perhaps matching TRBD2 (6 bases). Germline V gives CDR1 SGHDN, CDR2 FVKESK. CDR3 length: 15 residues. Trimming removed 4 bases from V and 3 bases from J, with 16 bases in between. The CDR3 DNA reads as TGTGCCAGCAGCCGTTCTTTAGCGGCGGACTACGAGCAGTACTTC. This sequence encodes CASSRSLAADYEQYF.

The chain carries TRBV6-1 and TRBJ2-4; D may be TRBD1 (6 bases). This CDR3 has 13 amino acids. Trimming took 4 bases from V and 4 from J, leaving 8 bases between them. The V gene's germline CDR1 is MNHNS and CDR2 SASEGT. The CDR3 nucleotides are TGTGCCAGCAGTGGGGGGCCGAAAAACATTCAGTACTTC. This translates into CASSGGPKNIQYF.

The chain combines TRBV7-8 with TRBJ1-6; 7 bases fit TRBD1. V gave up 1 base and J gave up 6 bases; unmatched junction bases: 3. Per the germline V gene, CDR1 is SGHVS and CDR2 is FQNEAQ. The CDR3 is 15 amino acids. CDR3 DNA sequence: TGTGCCAGCAGCTTAGATGCAGGGGGTAATTCACCCCTCCACTTT. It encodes CASSLDAGGNSPLHF.

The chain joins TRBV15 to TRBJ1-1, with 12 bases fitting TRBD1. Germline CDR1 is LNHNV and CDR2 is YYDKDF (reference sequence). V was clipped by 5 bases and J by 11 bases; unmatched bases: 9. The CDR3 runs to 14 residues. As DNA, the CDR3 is TGTGCCACCAGCGGGCGGGGACAGGGGGCCGGGGCTTTCTTT. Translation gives CATSGRGQGAGAFF.

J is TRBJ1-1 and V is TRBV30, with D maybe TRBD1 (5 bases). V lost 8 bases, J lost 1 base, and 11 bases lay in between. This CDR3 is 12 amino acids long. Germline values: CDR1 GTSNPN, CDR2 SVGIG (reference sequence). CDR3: CAHNQGNTEAFF. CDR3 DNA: TGTGCCCATAACCAGGGGAACACTGAAGCTTTCTTT.

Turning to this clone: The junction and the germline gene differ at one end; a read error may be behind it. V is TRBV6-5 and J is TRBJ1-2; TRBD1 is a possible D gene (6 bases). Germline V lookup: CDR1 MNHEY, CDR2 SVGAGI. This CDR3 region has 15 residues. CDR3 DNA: TGTGCCAGCAGTTACTTCTCGGGGGGGCCGGGTGGCCACACCTTC. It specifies CASSYFSGGPGGHTF.

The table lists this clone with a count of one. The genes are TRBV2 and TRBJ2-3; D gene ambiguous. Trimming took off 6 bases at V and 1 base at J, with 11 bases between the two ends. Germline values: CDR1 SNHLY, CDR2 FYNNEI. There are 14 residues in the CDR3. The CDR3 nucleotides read TGTGCCAGCAGCGAGACTCGGGGCACAGATACGCAGTATTTT. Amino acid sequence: CASSETRGTDTQYF.

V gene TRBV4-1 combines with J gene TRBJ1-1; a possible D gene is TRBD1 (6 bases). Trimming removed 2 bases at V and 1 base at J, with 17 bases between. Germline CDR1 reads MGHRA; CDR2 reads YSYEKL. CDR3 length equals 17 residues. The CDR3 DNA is TGCGCCAGCAGCCAAACCCCGGACAGACACGCGAACACTGAAGCTTTCTTT. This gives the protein CASSQTPDRHANTEAFF.

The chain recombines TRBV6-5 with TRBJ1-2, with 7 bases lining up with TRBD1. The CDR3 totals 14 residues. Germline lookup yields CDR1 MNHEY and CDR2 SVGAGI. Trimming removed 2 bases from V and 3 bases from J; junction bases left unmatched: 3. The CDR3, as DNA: TGTGCCAGCAGTTACGGCAGGGGGGACTATGGCTACACCTTC. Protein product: CASSYGRGDYGYTF.

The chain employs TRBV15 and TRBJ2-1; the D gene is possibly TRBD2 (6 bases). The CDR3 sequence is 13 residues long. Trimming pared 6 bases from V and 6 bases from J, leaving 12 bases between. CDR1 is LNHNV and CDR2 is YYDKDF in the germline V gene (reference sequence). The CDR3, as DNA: TGTGCCACCAGTCCTTCCGGGAGCAATGAGCAGTTCTTC. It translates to CATSPSGSNEQFF.

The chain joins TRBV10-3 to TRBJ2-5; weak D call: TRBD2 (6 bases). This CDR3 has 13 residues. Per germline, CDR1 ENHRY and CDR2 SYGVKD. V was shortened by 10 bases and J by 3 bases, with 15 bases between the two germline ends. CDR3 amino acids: CASTGEEEETQYF. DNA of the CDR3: TGTGCCAGTACCGGGGAGGAGGAAGAGACCCAGTACTTC.

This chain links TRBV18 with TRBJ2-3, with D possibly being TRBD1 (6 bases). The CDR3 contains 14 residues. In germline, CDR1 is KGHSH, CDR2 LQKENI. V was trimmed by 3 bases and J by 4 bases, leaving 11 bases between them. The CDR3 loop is CASSPVGAPDTQYF. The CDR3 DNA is TGTGCCAGCTCACCGGTGGGGGCGCCAGATACGCAGTATTTT.